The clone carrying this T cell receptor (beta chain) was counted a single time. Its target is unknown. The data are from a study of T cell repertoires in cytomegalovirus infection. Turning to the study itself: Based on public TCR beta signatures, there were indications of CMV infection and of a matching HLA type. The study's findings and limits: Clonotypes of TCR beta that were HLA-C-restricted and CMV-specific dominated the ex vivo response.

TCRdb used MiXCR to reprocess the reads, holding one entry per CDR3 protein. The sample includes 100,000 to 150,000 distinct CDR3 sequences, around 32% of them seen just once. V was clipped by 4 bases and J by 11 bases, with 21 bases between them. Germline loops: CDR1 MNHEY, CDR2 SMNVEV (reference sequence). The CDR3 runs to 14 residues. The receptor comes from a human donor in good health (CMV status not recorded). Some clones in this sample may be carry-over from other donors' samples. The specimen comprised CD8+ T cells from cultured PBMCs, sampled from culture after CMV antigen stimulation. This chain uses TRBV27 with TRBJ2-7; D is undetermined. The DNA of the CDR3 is TGTGCCAGCAGTTCCCTCCCGGGCCTGGGTGAGGAGTACTTC. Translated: CASSSLPGLGEEYF.